Following are 24 T cell receptor beta chains from one sample sequenced in a study of blood T cell repertoires in COVID-19. The method was immunoSEQ multiplex PCR; TCRdb's version includes in-frame clones alone and lacks a portion of them. The data show more than 150,000 clones, roughly 94% seen once. The sequencing input was peripheral blood. The receptors shown here come from a man aged 30-40 years with COVID-19, enrolled during active disease.

This chain connects TRBV5-1 to TRBJ2-2; TRBD2 is a possible D gene (5 bases). This CDR3 has 13 residues. The V gene's germline CDR1 is SGHRS and CDR2 YFSETQ. Trimming cost V 7 bases and J 0 bases, with 7 bases left between them. CDR3 DNA: TGCGCCAGCGGGAGTTCGAACACCGGGGAGCTGTTTTTT. It specifies CASGSSNTGELFF.

This chain uses TRBV7-2 with TRBJ1-1, with a tentative D call TRBD1 (6 bases). This CDR3 contains 15 residues. V shed 1 base and J shed 0 bases, with 9 bases lying between them. Germline V gene data show CDR1 as SGHTA and CDR2 as FQGNSA. The CDR3 sequence: CASSLGTAMNTEAFF. CDR3 DNA sequence: TGTGCCAGCAGCTTAGGGACAGCCATGAACACTGAAGCTTTCTTT.

V usage is TRBV4-1 and J usage is TRBJ1-2; 8 bases fit TRBD1. The CDR3 is made up of 16 amino acids. CDR1 and CDR2 (germline): MGHRA, YSYEKL. V trimming: 0 bases; J trimming: 2 bases; junction bases outside the gene matches: 5. The CDR3 is CASSQEDRAYNYGYTF. As DNA, the CDR3 is TGCGCCAGCAGCCAAGAGGACAGGGCATACAACTATGGCTACACCTTC.

The chain combines TRBV28 with TRBJ1-6; 7 nucleotides match TRBD1. V gave up 5 bases and J gave up 7 bases; unmatched junction bases: 8. The CDR3 consists of 15 residues. Germline V gene data show CDR1 as MDHEN and CDR2 as SYDVKM. CDR3 sequence (DNA): TGTGCCAGCAGTCATGGACAGGTTACAAATTCACCCCTCCACTTT. It codes for CASSHGQVTNSPLHF.

With respect to this clone: Other nucleotide sequences from this sample produce the same CDR3. This chain joins TRBV5-1 and TRBJ2-3; 10 nucleotides align to TRBD2. The CDR3 consists of 16 residues. Germline V gene lookup returns CDR1 SGHRS and CDR2 YFSETQ. J gave up 2 bases and V 0 bases, and 3 bases lay outside the gene matches. DNA of the CDR3: TGCGCCAGCAGCTTGGTTCTAGCGGGGGTCACAGATACGCAGTATTTT. This sequence encodes CASSLVLAGVTDTQYF.

The V and J genes are TRBV6-1 and TRBJ2-2; 7 bases agree with TRBD2. Trimming took 3 bases from V and 4 from J; bases not matched to a gene: 5. The CDR3 has 15 amino acids. CDR1 is MNHNS, CDR2 SASEGT, per germline. CDR3 sequence reads: CASSEARGVTGELFF. Here the CDR3 DNA reads TGTGCCAGCAGTGAGGCCCGGGGGGTCACCGGGGAGCTGTTTTTT.

The chain joins TRBV30 to TRBJ1-1; tentative D call: TRBD1 (6 bases). The CDR3 has 12 residues. Trimming pared 7 bases from V and 1 base from J, leaving 10 bases between. Germline loops: CDR1 GTSNPN, CDR2 SVGIG (reference sequence). In DNA, the CDR3 is TGTGCCTCCGGACAGACGAACACTGAAGCTTTCTTT. Translation gives CASGQTNTEAFF.

The gene calls are TRBV30 and TRBJ1-2, with D unresolved. CDR1 and CDR2 from the germline V gene are GTSNPN and SVGIG (reference sequence). This CDR3 contains 13 residues. Trimming took off 3 bases at V and 6 bases at J, with 14 bases between the two ends. The CDR3 is CAWREVPTHGYTF. The DNA for the CDR3 is TGTGCCTGGAGGGAGGTTCCAACGCATGGCTACACCTTC. Drawing the rest from reference TRBV30 and TRBJ1-2, the complete variable domain is SQTIHQWPATLVQPVGSPLSLECTVEGTSNPNLYWYRQAAGRGLQLLFYSVGIGQISSEVPQNLSASRPQDRQFILSSKKLLLSDSGFYLCAWREVPTHGYTFGSGTRLTVV.

The CDR3 DNA is TGTGCCAGTAGTCTATACCAGAGAGGGAGCACCATATATTTT. Encoded protein: CASSLYQRGSTIYF. This chain connects TRBV19 to TRBJ1-3; D is uncertain. V was cut by 5 bases and J by 9 bases, with 17 bases left in between. In germline, CDR1 is LNHDA, CDR2 SQIVND (reference sequence). The length of the CDR3 is 14 residues.

This chain connects TRBV19 to TRBJ1-4; the D is unclear. V was cut by 6 bases and J by 0 bases, with 8 bases left in between. Looked up from germline, CDR1 is LNHDA and CDR2 is SQIVND (reference sequence). The CDR3 loop spans 14 amino acids. CDR3 DNA sequence: TGTGCCAGTAGCCGAGGTGCAACTAATGAAAAACTGTTTTTT. Translating it yields CASSRGATNEKLFF.

The chain carries TRBV5-1 and TRBJ1-1; no reliable D call. The CDR3 is 16 amino acids. V lost 4 bases and J 1 base, leaving 17 bases between the germline ends. Germline V gene lookup returns CDR1 SGHRS and CDR2 YFSETQ. CDR3 residues: CASSHLFGPKNTEAFF. The CDR3 bases are TGCGCCAGCAGCCACCTTTTTGGCCCGAAGAACACTGAAGCTTTCTTT.

For the CDR3, the DNA is TGTGCCAGCAGGTGGACAGGAGACTCAGATACGCAGTATTTT. Translated, it gives CASRWTGDSDTQYF. The chain is built from TRBV2 and TRBJ2-3; 7 bases line up with TRBD1. The length of the CDR3 is 14 residues. From germline, CDR1 is SNHLY and CDR2 FYNNEI. V trimming: 6 bases; J trimming: 4 bases; junction bases outside the gene matches: 7.

The rearrangement joins TRBV7-9 to TRBJ1-4; no definite D call. The CDR3 is made up of 14 amino acids. Between the trimmed V and J ends, which lost 5 bases and 7 bases, there was a span of 14 bases. CDR1 is SEHNR, CDR2 FQNEAQ, per germline (reference sequence). In DNA form, the CDR3 reads TGTGCCAGCAGCCCTAACCGGTTACCTGAAAAACTGTTTTTT. Translated, it gives CASSPNRLPEKLFF. The complete variable domain, with remaining parts taken from reference TRBV7-9 and TRBJ1-4, reads DTGVSQNPRHKITKRGQNVTFRCDPISEHNRLYWYRQTLGQGPEFLTYFQNEAQLEKSRLLSDRFSAERPKGSFSTLEIQRTEQGDSAMYLCASSPNRLPEKLFFGSGTQLSVL.

The chain has TRBV18 and TRBJ1-4; no clear D. V was pared by 3 bases and J by 2 bases, with 4 bases between. In germline, CDR1 is KGHSH, CDR2 LQKENI. The CDR3 runs 13 residues. The CDR3 spells CASSPPTNEKLFF. DNA for the CDR3: TGTGCCAGCTCACCCCCGACTAATGAAAAACTGTTTTTT.

This sequence joins TRBV4-1 and TRBJ2-7; the D gene is possibly TRBD1 (6 bases). CDR3 length: 14 amino acids. From germline, CDR1 is MGHRA and CDR2 YSYEKL. Trimming took 5 bases from V and 1 from J, leaving 12 bases between them. CDR3 sequence (DNA): TGCGCCAGCAGCGTGCAGGGGAATTCCTACGAGCAGTACTTC. Encoded protein: CASSVQGNSYEQYF.

The chain carries TRBV19 and TRBJ1-1; weak D call: TRBD1 (5 bases). The ends were cut back, 5 bases at V and 4 bases at J, with 14 bases in the middle. CDR1 is LNHDA, CDR2 SQIVND, per germline (reference sequence). The CDR3 contains 14 residues. As DNA, the CDR3 is TGTGCCAGTAGTTCCGTTGGGAGGGGCACTGAAGCTTTCTTT. Protein: CASSSVGRGTEAFF. Looking up the rest from reference TRBV19 and TRBJ1-1 gives the full variable domain: DGGITQSPKYLFRKEGQNVTLSCEQNLNHDAMYWYRQDPGQGLRLIYYSQIVNDFQKGDIAEGYSVSREKKESFPLTVTSAQKNPTAFYLCASSSVGRGTEAFFGQGTRLTVV.

The chain recombines TRBV29-1 with TRBJ2-7, with 11 positions matching TRBD1. The CDR3 is 12 amino acids. V was clipped by 7 bases and J by 7 bases; unmatched bases: 6. Looked up from germline, CDR1 is SQVTM and CDR2 is ANQGSEA. The CDR3 DNA follows: TGCAGCGGCGGACAGGGGGCGGGTGAGCAGTACTTC. Translation gives CSGGQGAGEQYF.

This chain links TRBV30 with TRBJ1-2; no reliable D call. This CDR3 region has 14 residues. Trimming removed 0 bases at V and 6 bases at J, with 14 bases between. The germline V gene encodes CDR1 GTSNPN and CDR2 SVGIG (reference sequence). CDR3 in amino acids: CAWSVGRIVDGYTF. CDR3 coding DNA: TGTGCCTGGAGTGTGGGGAGAATAGTCGATGGCTACACCTTC.

This chain joins TRBV5-1 and TRBJ2-7; 7 positions match TRBD1. CDR1 is SGHRS and CDR2 is YFSETQ in the germline V gene. The ends lost 4 bases at V and 3 bases at J; junction bases unmatched: 4. This CDR3 comprises 13 residues. In nucleotides, the CDR3 is TGCGCCAGCAGCCCGACAGGGATCTACGAGCAGTACTTC. Amino acid sequence: CASSPTGIYEQYF. Complete variable domain (other parts from reference TRBV5-1 and TRBJ2-7): KAGVTQTPRYLIKTRGQQVTLSCSPISGHRSVSWYQQTPGQGLQFLFEYFSETQRNKGNFPGRFSGRQFSNSRSEMNVSTLELGDSALYLCASSPTGIYEQYFGPGTRLTVT.

The chain links TRBV2 to TRBJ1-2; unclear D gene. V lost 4 bases to trimming and J lost 3 bases, with 12 bases between them. Germline lookup yields CDR1 SNHLY and CDR2 FYNNEI. This CDR3 has 14 residues. The CDR3 coding sequence is TGTGCCAGCAGTGGAGGCAGAGGATACTATGGCTACACCTTC. This codes for CASSGGRGYYGYTF.

This chain uses TRBV2 with TRBJ1-1, with unresolved D. CDR3 size: 13 residues. In germline, CDR1 is SNHLY, CDR2 FYNNEI. V was clipped by 7 bases and J by 0 bases, with 9 bases between them. CDR3 DNA sequence: TGTGCCAGCAATCGGGATATGAACACTGAAGCTTTCTTT. It specifies CASNRDMNTEAFF.

The chain has TRBV12-3 or TRBV12-4 and TRBJ2-5; D possibly corresponds to TRBD1 (5 bases). The CDR3 length is 12 residues. V dropped 6 bases and J dropped 3 bases, with 8 bases sitting between them. Here the CDR3 DNA reads TGTGCCAGCAGCCCCAGGGAAGAGACCCAGTACTTC. Its protein is CASSPREETQYF.

This chain connects TRBV7-9 to TRBJ2-7; TRBD1 matches at 7 bases. With 4 bases clipped from V and 0 bases from J, the junction kept 3 bases outside the gene matches. Germline CDR1 and CDR2: SEHNR and FQNEAQ (reference sequence). The CDR3 sequence is 14 residues long. The CDR3 loop reads CASSSDRYSYEQYF. The CDR3 coding sequence is TGTGCCAGCAGCTCGGACAGGTACTCCTACGAGCAGTACTTC.

CDR3 in amino acids: CATPETGASGYTF. CDR3 coding DNA: TGTGCCACCCCCGAGACAGGGGCGAGCGGCTACACCTTC. The chain recombines TRBV10-3 with TRBJ1-2; 8 bases agree with TRBD1. Germline lookup yields CDR1 ENHRY and CDR2 SYGVKD. The CDR3 contains 13 residues. V shed 10 bases, J shed 8 bases, and the junction held 12 bases outside the gene matches.